This TCR beta chain was recovered during a study of cytomegalovirus exposure and HLA in healthy donors. Overall study findings and caveats: Cytomegalovirus status was reportedly diagnosed by the classifier with high specificity and sensitivity. Some public TCRs appeared in many individuals, while most sequences were rare.

The germline V gene has CDR1 MNHNS and CDR2 SASEGT. The length of the CDR3 is 16 residues. V was cut by 1 base and J by 7 bases, with 17 bases left in between. The donors belonged to the approximately 130-subject validation cohort, separate from the roughly 650-subject first cohort. Data came from immunoSEQ multiplex PCR; TCRdb stores just in-frame clones and leaves some out. The sample yields 150,000 to 200,000 clones, over 85% seen once. Note on this clone: What it binds is not known.

This TCR derives from a woman in her late teens or twenties in good health and CMV-seropositive. The rearrangement uses TRBV6-1 and TRBJ1-5; a weak D match, TRBD1 (6 bases). The sequencing input was PBMCs. CDR3: CASSEVPQGQDQPQHF. CDR3 DNA sequence: TGTGCCAGCAGTGAAGTTCCTCAGGGGCAGGACCAGCCCCAGCATTTT.